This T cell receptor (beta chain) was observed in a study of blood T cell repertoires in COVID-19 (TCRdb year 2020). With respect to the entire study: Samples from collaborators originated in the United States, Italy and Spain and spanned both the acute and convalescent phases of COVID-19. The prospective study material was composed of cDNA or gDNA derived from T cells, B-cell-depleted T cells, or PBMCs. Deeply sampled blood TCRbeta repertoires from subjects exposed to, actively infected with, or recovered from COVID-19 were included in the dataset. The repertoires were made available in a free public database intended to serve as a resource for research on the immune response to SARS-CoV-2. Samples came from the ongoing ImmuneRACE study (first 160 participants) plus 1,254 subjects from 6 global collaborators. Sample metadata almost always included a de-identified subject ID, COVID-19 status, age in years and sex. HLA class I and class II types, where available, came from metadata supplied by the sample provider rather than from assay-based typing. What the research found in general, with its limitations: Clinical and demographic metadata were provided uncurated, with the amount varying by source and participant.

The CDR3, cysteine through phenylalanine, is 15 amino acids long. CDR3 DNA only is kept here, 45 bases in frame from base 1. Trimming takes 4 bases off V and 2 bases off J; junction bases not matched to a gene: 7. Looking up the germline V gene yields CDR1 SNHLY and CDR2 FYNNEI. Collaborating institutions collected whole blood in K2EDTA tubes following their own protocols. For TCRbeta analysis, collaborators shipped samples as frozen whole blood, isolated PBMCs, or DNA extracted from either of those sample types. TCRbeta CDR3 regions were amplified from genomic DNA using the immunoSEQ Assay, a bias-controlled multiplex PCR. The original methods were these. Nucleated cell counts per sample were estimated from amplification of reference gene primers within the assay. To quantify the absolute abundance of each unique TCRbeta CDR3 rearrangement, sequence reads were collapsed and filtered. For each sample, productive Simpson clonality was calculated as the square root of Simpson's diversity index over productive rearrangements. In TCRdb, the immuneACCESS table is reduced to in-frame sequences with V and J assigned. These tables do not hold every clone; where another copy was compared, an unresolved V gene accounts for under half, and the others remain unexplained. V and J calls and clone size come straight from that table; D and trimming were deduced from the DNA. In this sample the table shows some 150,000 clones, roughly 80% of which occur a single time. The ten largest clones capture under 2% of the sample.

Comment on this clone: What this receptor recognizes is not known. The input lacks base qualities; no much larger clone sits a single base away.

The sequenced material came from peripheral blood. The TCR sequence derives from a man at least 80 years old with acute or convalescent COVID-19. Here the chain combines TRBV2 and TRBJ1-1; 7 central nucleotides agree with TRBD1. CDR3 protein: CASSAQGGLNTEAFF. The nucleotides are TGTGCCAGCAGTGCCCAAGGGGGCCTTAACACTGAAGCTTTCTTT.